This TCR beta chain was found in a study of T cell responses to AZD1222 COVID-19 vaccine. Study context: Pooling covered second doses at about 4 or about 12 weeks.

Of note for this clone: The antigen is not known.

The CDR3 extends over 14 amino acids. The V end was cut by 7 bases, the J end by 2 bases, with 12 bases between. From germline, CDR1 is ENHRY and CDR2 SYGVKD. Regarding the study as a whole: Donors, mostly white British, included more females; clonal diversity was possibly underestimated. The study found Spike-specific TCR breadth and depth rose after two AZD1222 doses.

Sequencing was performed with immunoSEQ multiplex PCR; in TCRdb, only in-frame clones are kept and a portion is missing. The sample yields about 140,000 clones, 90% seen once. The chain employs TRBV10-3 and TRBJ2-1; a weak D match, TRBD2 (5 bases). This receptor was obtained from an adult in good health. This material consisted of peripheral blood, taken on day 0 of AZD1222 vaccination. For the CDR3, the DNA is TGTGCCATCACTCCTAGCAGACCCTACAATGAGCAGTTCTTC. Residues: CAITPSRPYNEQFF.